The T cell receptor beta chain under discussion was sequenced for a study of CD8 T cells in Susac syndrome. V trimming: 6 bases; J trimming: 7 bases; junction bases outside the gene matches: 17. The germline V gene encodes CDR1 MNHNS and CDR2 SASEGT. The CDR3 has 16 amino acids. This clonotype was seen a handful of times. Blood CD8+ and CD4+ T cells underwent high-throughput TCR beta sequencing. Reverse transcription used roughly 0.45 to 1 ug RNA and random hexamers. TCRdb ran MiXCR on the immunoSEQ multiplex PCR reads and lists one entry per CDR3 protein. The sample lists some 100,000 distinct CDR3 sequences, around 92% occurring once.

Sequenced material: CD8+ T cells from PBMCs. V is TRBV6-1 and J is TRBJ2-7; 8 bases align to TRBD2. This TCR came from a human donor in good health. The CDR3, as DNA: TGTGCCAGCAGCCTTAGGGTGGGCGGGAGGCCGGGGGAGCAGTACTTC. It codes for CASSLRVGGRPGEQYF.